Listed here are 26 T cell receptor beta chains from one sample, sequenced in a study of blood T cell repertoires in COVID-19. This table comes from immunoSEQ multiplex PCR, and its TCRdb copy is limited to in-frame clones, with some not included. The table records about 99,000 clones, more than 75% of them present only once. Sample: peripheral blood. The receptor source for this set is a man in his sixties with acute or convalescent COVID-19.

The chain uses TRBV9 and TRBJ1-2, with D unclear. Germline-derived CDR1 and CDR2 are SGDLS and YYNGEE. Trimming cost V 0 bases and J 6 bases, with 18 bases left between them. The CDR3 spans 16 residues. The CDR3 DNA sequence: TGTGCCAGCAGCGTAGAAAGGACTCCCGGTTTCAATGGCTACACCTTC. Translating it yields CASSVERTPGFNGYTF. Filled out from reference TRBV9 and TRBJ1-2, the complete variable domain reads DSGVTQTPKHLITATGQRVTLRCSPRSGDLSVYWYQQSLDQGLQFLIQYYNGEERAKGNILERFSAQQFPDLHSELNLSSLELGDSALYFCASSVERTPGFNGYTFGSGTRLTVV.

The gene calls are TRBV24-1 and TRBJ2-1; 7 positions match TRBD1. Germline assignment: CDR1 KGHDR and CDR2 SFDVKD. J was trimmed by 6 bases and V by 2 bases; bases with no gene match: 3. This CDR3 region has 14 residues. CDR3 DNA sequence: TGTGCCACCAGTGATTGGGACAGCATCAATGAGCAGTTCTTC. Translated: CATSDWDSINEQFF.

The chain employs TRBV29-1 and TRBJ2-5; D is perhaps TRBD1 (6 bases). Deletions cut 3 bases from V and 5 bases from J, with 19 bases between. This CDR3 is built from 15 residues. CDR1 is SQVTM, CDR2 ANQGSEA, per germline. For the CDR3, the DNA is TGCAGCGTTGACCCTCACGCTAGAAGGGGGGAGACCCAGTACTTC. Its translation is CSVDPHARRGETQYF.

This chain joins TRBV7-2 and TRBJ1-1, with a weak D call TRBD1 (5 bases). V dropped 5 bases and J dropped 2 bases, with 18 bases sitting between them. The V gene's germline CDR1 is SGHTA and CDR2 FQGNSA. This CDR3 spans 16 amino acids. The CDR3 coding sequence is TGTGCCAGCAGCATCGACTTCGGGGGGTTCAACACTGAAGCTTTCTTT. This gives the protein CASSIDFGGFNTEAFF.

This clone was counted once. The chain recombines TRBV4-3 with TRBJ1-1, with D hard to call. The CDR3 sequence is 15 residues long. Trimming cost V 0 bases and J 5 bases, with 13 bases left between them. Per germline, CDR1 LGHNA and CDR2 YSLEER. Here the CDR3 DNA reads TGCGCCAGCAGCCAAGAGTGGCAGAGAGGAACTGAAGCTTTCTTT. This codes for CASSQEWQRGTEAFF.

Concerning this clone itself: The junction departs from the called germline gene at one end, perhaps through a read error. The chain couples TRBV7-7 to TRBJ2-2; 8 positions agree with TRBD2. The germline V gene encodes CDR1 SSHAT and CDR2 FNYEAQ (reference sequence). This CDR3 region has 16 residues. The CDR3 loop reads CASSFSGSDNTGELFF. In nucleotides, the CDR3 is TGTGCTAGCAGCTTCAGCGGGAGCGACAACACCGGGGAGCTGTTTTTT. Complete variable domain (other parts from reference TRBV7-7 and TRBJ2-2): GAGVSQSPRYKVTKRGQDVTLRCDPISSHATLYWYQQALGQGPEFLTYFNYEAQPDKSGLPSDRFSAERPEGSISTLTIQRTEQRDSAMYRCASSFSGSDNTGELFFGEGSRLTVL.

The CDR3 DNA is TGCAGCGTTGAAGCTTACGGGACTACAGCCTATGGCTACACCTTC. Encoded protein: CSVEAYGTTAYGYTF. This chain uses TRBV29-1 with TRBJ1-2; D might be TRBD1 (5 bases). The V end lost 1 base, the J end lost 4 bases, and 16 bases lay between the germline ends. The CDR3 has 15 amino acids. Looked up from germline, CDR1 is SQVTM and CDR2 is ANQGSEA.

The genes are TRBV4-1 and TRBJ2-5, with 7 bases identical to TRBD1. V lost 4 bases and J lost 2; bases outside the gene matches: 13. Germline CDR1 reads MGHRA; CDR2 reads YSYEKL. The CDR3 extends over 17 amino acids. The DNA for the CDR3 is TGCGCCAGCAGCCCTCCCGGAAGCTCGGGACAGCAAGAGACCCAGTACTTC. Amino acids: CASSPPGSSGQQETQYF.

This chain uses TRBV7-8 with TRBJ1-1, with no clear D. The CDR3 length is 13 residues. V shed 3 bases and J shed 1 base, with 6 bases lying between them. The germline gives CDR1 SGHVS, CDR2 FQNEAQ. The CDR3 region is CASSFQANTEAFF. The CDR3, as DNA: TGTGCCAGCAGCTTCCAGGCGAACACTGAAGCTTTCTTT.

The chain carries TRBV18 and TRBJ1-2; D unclear. The ends were cut back, 0 bases at V and 5 bases at J, with 10 bases in the middle. This CDR3 spans 14 amino acids. Germline-derived CDR1 and CDR2 are KGHSH and LQKENI. CDR3 in amino acids: CASSPPNRVYGYTF. DNA for the CDR3: TGTGCCAGCTCACCACCGAACAGAGTATATGGCTACACCTTC.

The chain has TRBV29-1 and TRBJ2-5, with a tentative D call TRBD2 (5 bases). The CDR3 is 13 amino acids. Germline V gene data show CDR1 as SQVTM and CDR2 as ANQGSEA. The ends were cut back, 3 bases at V and 5 bases at J, with 13 bases in the middle. CDR3 region: CSVDYGSRETQYF. The CDR3 DNA sequence: TGCAGCGTTGACTATGGGAGCAGGGAGACCCAGTACTTC.

This chain uses TRBV11-3 with TRBJ2-7, with 7 bases matching TRBD2. V shed 4 bases and J 6 bases; nucleotides not matched to a gene: 9. Germline CDR1 and CDR2: SGHNT and YENEEA. The length of the CDR3 is 14 residues. The DNA of the CDR3 is TGTGCCAGCAGCTACGCAACGGGGGGTGGCGAGCAGTACGTC. Its translation: CASSYATGGGEQYV.

The CDR3 region has the DNA TGTGCCAGCAGGACGGGACACCCTTATGGCTACACCTTC. This gives the protein CASRTGHPYGYTF. This rearrangement joins TRBV7-2 to TRBJ1-2, with D perhaps TRBD1 (6 bases). The V and J ends lost 6 bases and 5 bases respectively, with 13 bases between them. The CDR3 has 13 residues. Germline-derived CDR1 and CDR2 are SGHTA and FQGNSA. Full variable domain (missing parts from reference TRBV7-2 and TRBJ1-2): GAGVSQSPSNKVTEKGKDVELRCDPISGHTALYWYRQSLGQGLEFLIYFQGNSAPDKSGLPSDRFSAERTGGSVSTLTIQRTQQEDSAVYLCASRTGHPYGYTFGSGTRLTVV.

The chain couples TRBV19 to TRBJ1-5; possibly TRBD1 for D (5 bases). Deletions cut 6 bases from V and 4 bases from J, with 16 bases between. CDR1 LNHDA and CDR2 SQIVND come from the germline V gene (reference sequence). The CDR3 covers 15 residues. The CDR3 DNA is TGTGCCAGTAGCTGGCTGTGGAGGGGTAATCAGCCCCAGCATTTT. Residues: CASSWLWRGNQPQHF.

V and J are TRBV6-6 and TRBJ1-5; D not resolved. Trimming took 7 bases from V and 0 from J, leaving 10 bases between them. Germline lookup yields CDR1 MNHNY and CDR2 SVGAGI (reference sequence). CDR3 length equals 14 residues. The CDR3 nucleotides are TGTGCCAGCAAGGAGAGTTATAGCAATCAGCCCCAGCATTTT. Translated: CASKESYSNQPQHF.

This rearrangement joins TRBV28 to TRBJ1-2, with 7 bases lining up with TRBD1. The V gene end was trimmed by 6 bases and the J gene end by 7 bases; junction bases not matched to a gene: 11. Germline V gene data show CDR1 as MDHEN and CDR2 as SYDVKM. The CDR3 has 14 amino acids. Written as DNA, the CDR3 is TGTGCCAGCAGCCGCCGGGACAGCGGCGGTGGCTACACCTTC. Protein sequence: CASSRRDSGGGYTF.

V gene TRBV5-6 combines with J gene TRBJ2-3; the D gene is possibly TRBD2 (6 bases). V was pared by 4 bases and J by 3 bases, with 12 bases between. Germline values: CDR1 SGHDT, CDR2 YYEEEE. This CDR3 region has 14 residues. In DNA, the CDR3 is TGTGCCAGCAGCCCACCCCGGGGGACAGATACGCAGTATTTT. Amino acids: CASSPPRGTDTQYF.

Remarks on this clone: The identical CDR3 is also encoded by other nucleotide sequences in the sample. V usage is TRBV3-1 (or the pseudogene TRBV3-2) and J usage is TRBJ2-5; D may be TRBD2 (5 bases). Between the trimmed V and J ends, which lost 4 bases and 2 bases, there was a span of 14 bases. The CDR3 spans 15 residues. Germline V gives CDR1 LGHDT, CDR2 YNNKEL (reference sequence). CDR3: CASSPPGRGQETQYF. CDR3 in DNA: TGTGCCAGCAGCCCCCCAGGTAGAGGGCAAGAGACCCAGTACTTC.

The chain has TRBV10-3 and TRBJ1-1; TRBD1 aligns across 9 bases. Germline V CDR1 and CDR2: ENHRY, SYGVKD. CDR3 length: 16 amino acids. J lost 4 bases, V lost 2 bases, and 8 bases had no gene match. The CDR3 loop reads CAISEPAQGAATEAFF. The DNA of the CDR3 is TGTGCCATCAGTGAGCCAGCACAGGGGGCAGCCACTGAAGCTTTCTTT.

This clone was observed a single time. The chain combines TRBV4-1 with TRBJ1-4, with TRBD1 matching over 9 bases. CDR3 length: 15 residues. The trim removed 7 bases at V and 3 bases at J, leaving 6 bases unmatched. Germline-derived CDR1 and CDR2 are MGHRA and YSYEKL. The DNA of the CDR3 is TGCGCCAGCACGGGGACAGGGCCGGCTAATGAAAAACTGTTTTTT. The encoded protein is CASTGTGPANEKLFF.

The chain couples TRBV3-1 (or the pseudogene TRBV3-2) to TRBJ1-4; no clear D gene. V gave up 4 bases and J gave up 8 bases, with 17 bases separating them. This CDR3 region has 15 residues. Per germline, CDR1 LGHDT and CDR2 YNNKEL (reference sequence). The CDR3 reads CASSRREGEGEKLFF. The CDR3 region has the DNA TGTGCCAGCAGCCGTCGGGAAGGAGAGGGCGAAAAACTGTTTTTT.

The chain is built from TRBV11-2 and TRBJ1-1; D unclear. V lost 1 base to trimming and J lost 1 base, with 13 bases between them. The CDR3 spans 16 residues. In germline, CDR1 is SGHAT, CDR2 FQNNGV. The CDR3 DNA reads as TGTGCCAGCAGCTTAGCGCTCGGCAGGCGGAACACTGAAGCTTTCTTT. This sequence encodes CASSLALGRRNTEAFF.

The chain recombines TRBV6-4 with TRBJ2-3; possible D gene TRBD1, 5 bases. Trimming shortened V by 4 bases and J by 6 bases, and 11 bases separated the two germline ends. Germline CDR1 and CDR2: MRHNA and SNTAGT. The CDR3 is 13 residues long. CDR3 protein: CASSVDHRDTQYF. The CDR3 DNA reads TGTGCCAGCAGTGTGGACCACAGGGATACGCAGTATTTT.

This clone was recorded only once. The chain uses TRBV6-1 and TRBJ2-7; a weak D match, TRBD1 (6 bases). Germline assignment: CDR1 MNHNS and CDR2 SASEGT. V lost 2 bases and J 6 bases, leaving 14 bases between the germline ends. The CDR3 is 14 amino acids. In nucleotides, the CDR3 is TGTGCCAGCAGTGAACATCGTAGAGGGGGCGAGCAGTACGTC. This sequence encodes CASSEHRRGGEQYV.

The chain joins TRBV27 to TRBJ2-5, with a tentative D call TRBD2 (6 bases). This CDR3 spans 14 amino acids. Germline CDR1 is MNHEY and CDR2 is SMNVEV (reference sequence). The ends were cut back, 3 bases at V and 4 bases at J, with 12 bases in the middle. CDR3 loop: CASSFFGEAETQYF. The CDR3, as DNA: TGTGCCAGCAGTTTTTTTGGGGAGGCAGAGACCCAGTACTTC.

The chain has TRBV29-1 and TRBJ2-3, with D tentatively TRBD1 (5 bases). V was cut by 1 base and J by 6 bases, with 17 bases left in between. This CDR3 has 15 amino acids. The germline V gene encodes CDR1 SQVTM and CDR2 ANQGSEA. The CDR3 loop is CSVEGRFGPGDTQYF. CDR3 coding DNA: TGCAGCGTTGAAGGAAGATTTGGGCCAGGGGATACGCAGTATTTT.